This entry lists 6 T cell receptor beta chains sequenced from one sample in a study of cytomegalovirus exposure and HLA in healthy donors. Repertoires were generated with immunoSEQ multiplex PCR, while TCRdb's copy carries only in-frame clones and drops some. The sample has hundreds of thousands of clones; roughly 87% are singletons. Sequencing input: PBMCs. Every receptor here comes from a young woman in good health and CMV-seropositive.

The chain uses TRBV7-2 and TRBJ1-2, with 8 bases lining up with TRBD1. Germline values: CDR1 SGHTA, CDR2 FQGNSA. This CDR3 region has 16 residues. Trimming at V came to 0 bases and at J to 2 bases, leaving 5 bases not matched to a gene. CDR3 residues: CASSLADRGPNYGYTF. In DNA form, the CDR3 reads TGTGCCAGCAGCTTAGCCGACAGGGGCCCCAACTATGGCTACACCTTC.

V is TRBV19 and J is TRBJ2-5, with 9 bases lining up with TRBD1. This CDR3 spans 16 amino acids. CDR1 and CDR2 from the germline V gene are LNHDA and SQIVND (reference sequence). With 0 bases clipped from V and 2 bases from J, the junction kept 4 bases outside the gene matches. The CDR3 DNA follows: TGTGCCAGTAGTATAGACTGGGGACAGGGACAAGAGACCCAGTACTTC. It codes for CASSIDWGQGQETQYF.

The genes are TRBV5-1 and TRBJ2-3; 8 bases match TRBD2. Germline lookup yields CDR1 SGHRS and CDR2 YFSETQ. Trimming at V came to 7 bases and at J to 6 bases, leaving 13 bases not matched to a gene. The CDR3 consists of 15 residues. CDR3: CASSTLAGGGDTQYF. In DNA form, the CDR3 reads TGCGCCAGCTCAACGTTGGCGGGAGGTGGTGATACGCAGTATTTT.

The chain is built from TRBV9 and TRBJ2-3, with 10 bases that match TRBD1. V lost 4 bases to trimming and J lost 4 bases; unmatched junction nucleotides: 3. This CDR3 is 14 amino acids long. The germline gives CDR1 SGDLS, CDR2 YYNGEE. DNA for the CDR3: TGTGCCAGCAGCACGGACAGGGGGGCAGATACGCAGTATTTT. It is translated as CASSTDRGADTQYF.

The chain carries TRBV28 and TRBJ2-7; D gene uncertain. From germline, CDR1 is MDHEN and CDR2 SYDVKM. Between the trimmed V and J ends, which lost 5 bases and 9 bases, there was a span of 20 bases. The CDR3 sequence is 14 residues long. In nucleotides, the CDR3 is TGTGCCAGCAGTCCACCTTCCTCTCCTACGGGGCAGTACTTC. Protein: CASSPPSSPTGQYF.

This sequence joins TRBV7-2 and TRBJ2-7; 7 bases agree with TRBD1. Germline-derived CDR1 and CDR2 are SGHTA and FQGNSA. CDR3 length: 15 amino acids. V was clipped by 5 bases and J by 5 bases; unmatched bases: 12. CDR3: CASSTDGTDFHEQYF. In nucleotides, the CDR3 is TGTGCCAGCAGCACCGACGGGACAGATTTCCACGAGCAGTACTTC.